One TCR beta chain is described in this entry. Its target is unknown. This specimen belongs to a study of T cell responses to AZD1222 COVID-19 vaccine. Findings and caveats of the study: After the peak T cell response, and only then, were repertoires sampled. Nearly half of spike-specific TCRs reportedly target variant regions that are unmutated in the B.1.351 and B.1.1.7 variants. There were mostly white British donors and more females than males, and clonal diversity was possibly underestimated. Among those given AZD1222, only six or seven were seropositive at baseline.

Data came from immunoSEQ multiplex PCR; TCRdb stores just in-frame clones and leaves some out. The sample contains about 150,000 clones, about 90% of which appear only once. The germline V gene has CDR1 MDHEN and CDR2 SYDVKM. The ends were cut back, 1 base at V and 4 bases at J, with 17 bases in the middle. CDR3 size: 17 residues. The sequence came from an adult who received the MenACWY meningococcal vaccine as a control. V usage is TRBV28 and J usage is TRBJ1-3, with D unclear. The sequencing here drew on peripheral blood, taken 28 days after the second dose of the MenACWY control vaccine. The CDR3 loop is CASSLSLGPSAGNTIYF. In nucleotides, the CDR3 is TGTGCCAGCAGTTTATCTCTGGGTCCCTCCGCCGGAAACACCATATATTTT.